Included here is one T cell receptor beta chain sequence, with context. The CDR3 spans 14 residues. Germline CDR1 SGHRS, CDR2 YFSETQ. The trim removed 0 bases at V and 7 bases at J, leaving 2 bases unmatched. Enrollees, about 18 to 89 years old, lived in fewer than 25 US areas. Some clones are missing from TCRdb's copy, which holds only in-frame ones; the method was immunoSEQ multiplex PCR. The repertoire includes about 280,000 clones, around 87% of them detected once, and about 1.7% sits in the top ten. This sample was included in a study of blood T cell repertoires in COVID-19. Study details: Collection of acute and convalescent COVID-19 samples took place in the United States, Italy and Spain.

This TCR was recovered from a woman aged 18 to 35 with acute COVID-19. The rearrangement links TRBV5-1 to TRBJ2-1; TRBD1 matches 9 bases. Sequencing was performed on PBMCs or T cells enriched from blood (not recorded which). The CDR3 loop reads CASSLDRGLNEQFF. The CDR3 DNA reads TGCGCCAGCAGCTTGGACAGGGGGCTTAATGAGCAGTTCTTC.